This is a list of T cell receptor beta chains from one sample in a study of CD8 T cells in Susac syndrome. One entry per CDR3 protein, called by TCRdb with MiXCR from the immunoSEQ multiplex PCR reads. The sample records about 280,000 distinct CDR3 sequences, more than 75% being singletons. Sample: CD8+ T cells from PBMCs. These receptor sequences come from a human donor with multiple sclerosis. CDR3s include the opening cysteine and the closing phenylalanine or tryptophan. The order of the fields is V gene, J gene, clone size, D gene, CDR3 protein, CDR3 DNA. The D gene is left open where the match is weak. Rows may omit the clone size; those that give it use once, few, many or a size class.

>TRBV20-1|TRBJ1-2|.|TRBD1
CSARLGLQGQARYGYTF
TGCAGTGCTAGATTGGGCCTCCAAGGACAGGCCCGCTATGGCTACACCTTC
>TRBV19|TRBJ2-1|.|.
CASKSERSSYNEQFF
TGTGCCAGTAAGTCAGAACGGAGCTCCTACAATGAGCAGTTCTTC
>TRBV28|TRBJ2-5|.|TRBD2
CASSLFSLAGGKTQYF
TGTGCCAGCAGTTTATTTTCACTAGCGGGAGGAAAGACCCAGTACTTC
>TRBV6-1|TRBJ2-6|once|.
CASSDPQGLSGANVLTF
TGTGCCAGCAGTGATCCTCAGGGCCTCTCTGGGGCCAACGTCCTGACTTTC
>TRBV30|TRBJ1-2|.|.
CAWKGRGYTF
TGTGCCTGGAAGGGTCGAGGGTACACCTTC
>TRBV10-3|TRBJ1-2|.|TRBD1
CAIRLWTGANYGYTF
TGTGCCATCAGACTCTGGACAGGGGCGAACTATGGCTACACCTTC
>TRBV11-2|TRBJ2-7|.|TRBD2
CASSSWTSGTSHEQYF
TGTGCCAGCAGCTCCTGGACTAGCGGGACCTCCCACGAGCAGTACTTC
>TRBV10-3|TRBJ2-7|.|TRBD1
CAISGQGENTYEQYF
TGTGCCATCAGTGGACAGGGGGAAAATACCTACGAGCAGTACTTC
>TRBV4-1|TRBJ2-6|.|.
CASSRLWPGFAGANVLTF
TGCGCCAGCAGCCGACTGTGGCCTGGGTTTGCTGGGGCCAACGTCCTGACTTTC
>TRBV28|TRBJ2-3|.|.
CASSPGWGPDTQYF
TGTGCCAGCAGCCCAGGGTGGGGGCCAGATACGCAGTATTTT
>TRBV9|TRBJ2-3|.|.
CATAVKGGTDTQYF
TGTGCCACTGCAGTAAAAGGGGGGACAGATACGCAGTATTTT
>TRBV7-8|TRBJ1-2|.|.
CASSLSERRHNYGYTF
TGTGCCAGCAGCTTGAGTGAGAGACGACACAACTATGGCTACACCTTC
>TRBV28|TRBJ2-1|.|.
CASSHFGGPGSNEQFF
TGTGCCAGCAGCCACTTCGGGGGACCAGGGAGCAATGAGCAGTTCTTC
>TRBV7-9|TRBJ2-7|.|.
CAFDEGRAYEQYF
TGTGCCTTCGATGAAGGCAGAGCCTACGAGCAGTACTTC
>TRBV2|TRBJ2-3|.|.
CASSDGKSESPDTQYF
TGTGCCAGCAGTGATGGAAAGTCGGAGTCCCCAGATACGCAGTATTTT
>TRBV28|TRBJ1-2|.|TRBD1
CASSATLTGINYGYTF
TGTGCCAGCAGTGCCACCCTGACAGGGATTAACTATGGCTACACCTTC
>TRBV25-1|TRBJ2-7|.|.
CASSEGDISYEQYF
TGTGCCAGCAGTGAAGGGGACATCTCCTACGAGCAGTACTTC
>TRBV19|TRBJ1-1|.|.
CATRPAMNTEAFF
TGTGCCACGAGGCCAGCGATGAACACTGAAGCTTTCTTT
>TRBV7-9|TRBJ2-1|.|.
CASVSGSSYNEQFF
TGTGCCAGTGTCAGCGGCAGCTCCTACAATGAGCAGTTCTTC
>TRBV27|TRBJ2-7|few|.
CASSWGIKYEQYF
TGTGCCAGCAGTTGGGGTATTAAGTACGAGCAGTACTTC
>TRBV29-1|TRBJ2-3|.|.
CSVDLFRDTQYF
TGCAGCGTTGATTTGTTCCGAGATACGCAGTATTTT
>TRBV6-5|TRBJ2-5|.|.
CASSYSPGETQYF
TGTGCCAGCAGTTACTCTCCCGGGGAGACCCAGTACTTC
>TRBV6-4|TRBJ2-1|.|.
CASSEDLTGPYNEQFF
TGTGCCAGCAGTGAAGATTTAACAGGACCTTACAATGAGCAGTTCTTC
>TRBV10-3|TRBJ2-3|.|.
CAIGRGTSTDTQYF
TGTGCCATCGGACGGGGGACAAGCACAGATACGCAGTATTTT
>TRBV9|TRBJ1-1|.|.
CASSAGDSMNTEAFF
TGTGCCAGCAGCGCCGGCGACAGCATGAACACTGAAGCTTTCTTT
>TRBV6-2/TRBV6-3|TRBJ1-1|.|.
CASSYTQNTEAFF
TGTGCCAGCAGCTATACACAGAACACTGAAGCTTTCTTT
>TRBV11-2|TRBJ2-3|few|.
CASSFPPGGSSTDTQYF
TGTGCCAGCAGTTTCCCTCCAGGCGGCTCTAGCACAGATACGCAGTATTTT
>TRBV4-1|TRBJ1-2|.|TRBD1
CASSQEDRGGNYGYTF
TGCGCCAGCAGCCAAGAGGACAGGGGCGGAAACTATGGCTACACCTTC